In its sample, the clone carrying this TCR beta chain was seen a few times. The antigen remains unidentified. Each CDR3 protein is one row after TCRdb ran MiXCR on the RT-PCR reads. The sample yields 750,000 to 850,000 distinct CDR3 sequences, roughly 18% seen once. The record originates from a study of response to subunit inactivated influenza vaccine. V trimming: 0 bases; J trimming: 10 bases; junction bases outside the gene matches: 9. The germline CDR1 and CDR2 sequences are LGHNA and YSLEER. CDR3 length equals 17 residues. General observations from the study: After each seasonal influenza vaccination, few new T cells are recruited, the authors suggested.

The V and J genes are TRBV4-3 and TRBJ1-6; TRBD1 aligns across 10 bases. Sample: PBMCs from blood, taken approximately 5 days after vaccination. This clonotype originated in a man aged 50 to 59 who received an inactivated influenza vaccine. The CDR3 loop reads CASSQDRRDRGWSPLHF. The CDR3, as DNA: TGCGCCAGCAGCCAAGATCGCCGGGACAGGGGTTGGTCACCCCTCCACTTT.